The subject of this entry is one T cell receptor beta chain. This entry comes from a study of T cells in Graves' hyperthyroidism and ophthalmopathy. Newly diagnosed patients aged 18 to 65 had hyperthyroidism of under 2 months' duration. It was uncontrolled infection, other autoimmune disease, pregnancy or lactation that excluded patients. TCR beta CDR3 regions were amplified from RNA transcripts. HTBI primers were employed in a first-round RT-PCR of the TCR CDR3. TCRdb re-called the multiplex PCR reads with MiXCR, one entry per CDR3 protein. Among a few hundred thousand distinct CDR3 sequences listed, over 15% were seen once. From germline, CDR1 is MNHEY and CDR2 SMNVEV (reference sequence). The CDR3 extends over 16 amino acids. The V end was cut by 4 bases, the J end by 3 bases, with 16 bases between.

This TCR came from a woman aged 45-59 years with Graves' hyperthyroidism. The material sequenced was blood. The genes are TRBV27 and TRBJ2-1; a possible D gene is TRBD1 (5 bases). The CDR3 here is CASSSPPAGIYNEQFF. CDR3 nucleotides: TGTGCCAGCAGTTCCCCGCCGGCAGGGATCTACAATGAGCAGTTCTTC.